This T cell receptor beta chain is from a study of shared clonotypes between healthy human individuals. Turning to the study itself: The study used three CD4 naive, three CD4 memory, two CD8 naive and one CD8 memory plate per donor.

Sorted subsets were amplified in replicate PCRs using about 210 ng DNA, around 30,000 T cell genomes. Sequencing used immunoSEQ multiplex PCR; TCRdb keeps in-frame clones, though not all of them. The data show approximately 1.9 million clones, about 94% seen once. Germline CDR1 is SGHAT and CDR2 is FQNNGV. V lost 3 bases, J lost 3 bases, and 17 bases lay in between. The CDR3 totals 16 residues. It was CD45RO-negative cells, positively selected for CCR7, that made up naive CD8 cells, with terminally differentiated effector memory CD45RA+ cells excluded. This receptor was obtained from a man younger than 35 in good health. Some clones in this sample may be carry-over from other donors' samples. The sequencing sample was made of naive CD8+ T cells from PBMCs. The chain has TRBV11-2 and TRBJ2-5; maybe TRBD2 (5 bases). CDR3 in DNA: TGTGCCAGCAGCTTCATGGGAGACCCCTTAAAAGAGACCCAGTACTTC. Translation: CASSFMGDPLKETQYF.